These 30 T cell receptor beta chains were all obtained from the same sample, sequenced in a study of blood T cell repertoires in COVID-19. Only in-frame clones appear in the TCRdb table, and some are missing; sequencing was by immunoSEQ multiplex PCR. The table records 200,000 to 250,000 clones, roughly four fifths of them present only once. Material: peripheral blood. The receptor source for this set is a woman at least 80 years old with COVID-19, enrolled during active disease.

The count of this clone is one. This chain uses TRBV19 with TRBJ1-1; no reliable D call. V lost 1 base to trimming and J lost 3 bases, with 15 bases between them. CDR3 length equals 16 residues. The germline V gene encodes CDR1 LNHDA and CDR2 SQIVND (reference sequence). The DNA of the CDR3 is TGTGCCAGTAGTATAGTGTTTCGAGCTATAGACACTGAAGCTTTCTTT. Its protein product is CASSIVFRAIDTEAFF. The whole variable domain, remainder taken from reference TRBV19 and TRBJ1-1, is DGGITQSPKYLFRKEGQNVTLSCEQNLNHDAMYWYRQDPGQGLRLIYYSQIVNDFQKGDIAEGYSVSREKKESFPLTVTSAQKNPTAFYLCASSIVFRAIDTEAFFGQGTRLTVV.

This chain connects TRBV3-1 (or the pseudogene TRBV3-2) to TRBJ2-7; D may be TRBD1 (5 bases). The CDR3 spans 12 residues. Trimming took off 6 bases at V and 5 bases at J, with 11 bases between the two ends. The germline gives CDR1 LGHDT, CDR2 YNNKEL (reference sequence). CDR3 in DNA: TGTGCCAGCAGTGCCCTAGGGGACGAGCAGTACTTC. Its translation: CASSALGDEQYF.

The chain uses TRBV19 and TRBJ1-5; 8 nucleotides agree with TRBD1. This CDR3 spans 16 amino acids. The germline V gene has CDR1 LNHDA and CDR2 SQIVND (reference sequence). The V and J ends lost 5 bases and 3 bases, in that order; junction bases with no gene match: 9. The CDR3 nucleotides read TGTGCCAGTAGTCTGAAGACAGGGGCTATCAATCAGCCCCAGCATTTT. It encodes CASSLKTGAINQPQHF. The entire variable domain, with the rest obtained from reference TRBV19 and TRBJ1-5, is as follows: DGGITQSPKYLFRKEGQNVTLSCEQNLNHDAMYWYRQDPGQGLRLIYYSQIVNDFQKGDIAEGYSVSREKKESFPLTVTSAQKNPTAFYLCASSLKTGAINQPQHFGDGTRLSIL.

The V call is TRBV11-2, the J call TRBJ1-6; no clear D. Germline CDR1 and CDR2: SGHAT and FQNNGV. V was pared by 1 base and J by 11 bases, with 12 bases between. CDR3 length: 14 amino acids. CDR3 sequence: CASSLVFGFTPLHF. In nucleotides, the CDR3 is TGTGCCAGCAGCTTAGTTTTCGGGTTTACACCCCTCCACTTT.

V and J are TRBV6-1 and TRBJ1-5, with 9 bases fitting TRBD1. CDR1 and CDR2 from the germline V gene are MNHNS and SASEGT. With 4 bases clipped from V and 1 base from J, the junction kept 8 bases outside the gene matches. The CDR3 runs to 17 residues. The CDR3 loop is CASSGGTGSISNQPQHF. CDR3 DNA sequence: TGTGCCAGCAGTGGGGGGACAGGGAGTATCAGCAATCAGCCCCAGCATTTT.

V is TRBV28 and J is TRBJ1-2; 7 bases fit TRBD1. The CDR3 spans 15 residues. The germline V gene has CDR1 MDHEN and CDR2 SYDVKM. Germline trimming cut 5 bases from V and 4 bases from J; bases unmatched to any gene: 10. CDR3 protein: CASSPLGTVLYGYTF. CDR3 sequence (DNA): TGTGCCAGCAGTCCTCTCGGGACAGTACTCTATGGCTACACCTTC.

The chain recombines TRBV5-8 with TRBJ2-3; 9 nucleotides match TRBD1. The CDR3 extends over 14 amino acids. Germline-derived CDR1 and CDR2 are SGHTS and YDEGEE. The junction had 5 bases not matched to a gene; V was cut back by 5 bases and J by 4 bases. Here the CDR3 reads CASSHRQGADTQYF. The DNA of the CDR3 is TGTGCCAGCAGTCACAGACAGGGGGCAGATACGCAGTATTTT.

The chain employs TRBV24-1 and TRBJ2-2; TRBD2 matches at 16 bases. V lost 2 bases and J lost 7; bases outside the gene matches: 6. Germline assignment: CDR1 KGHDR and CDR2 SFDVKD. The CDR3 loop spans 18 amino acids. CDR3 DNA: TGTGCCACCAGTGATTCTTCGGGACTAGCGGGAGGGAACGGGGAGCTGTTTTTT. This translates into CATSDSSGLAGGNGELFF.

This clone was seen only once. V and J are TRBV11-3 and TRBJ2-3, with D uncertain. The V end lost 5 bases, the J end lost 1 base, and 13 bases lay between the germline ends. Germline-derived CDR1 and CDR2 are SGHNT and YENEEA. The CDR3 has 15 amino acids. CDR3 region: CASSRDTVGTDTQYF. CDR3 nucleotide sequence: TGTGCCAGCAGCCGAGACACGGTCGGCACAGATACGCAGTATTTT.

The rearrangement joins TRBV27 to TRBJ2-1; 8 nucleotides agree with TRBD2. The germline gives CDR1 MNHEY, CDR2 SMNVEV (reference sequence). Trimming removed 2 bases from V and 7 bases from J; junction bases left unmatched: 7. The CDR3 loop spans 15 amino acids. CDR3 nucleotide sequence: TGTGCCAGCAGTTTACATCTAGCGGGCTGGAATGAGCAGTTCTTC. Amino acid sequence: CASSLHLAGWNEQFF.

V gene TRBV9 combines with J gene TRBJ1-2; D call uncertain. Germline CDR1 is SGDLS and CDR2 is YYNGEE. The V and J ends lost 0 bases and 4 bases respectively, with 10 bases between them. This CDR3 comprises 14 residues. CDR3 region: CASSVGTDFYGYTF. CDR3 DNA: TGTGCCAGCAGCGTAGGGACGGACTTCTATGGCTACACCTTC.

The V and J genes are TRBV6-6 and TRBJ1-2; possibly TRBD1 for D (5 bases). The CDR3 is 13 residues long. Trimming cost V 2 bases and J 5 bases, with 9 bases left between them. In germline, CDR1 is MNHNY, CDR2 SVGAGI (reference sequence). The CDR3: CASSYATEYGYTF. The CDR3, as DNA: TGTGCCAGCAGTTACGCGACAGAGTATGGCTACACCTTC.

V usage is TRBV5-4 and J usage is TRBJ2-1; the D gene is possibly TRBD1 (5 bases). Trimming cost V 2 bases and J 8 bases, with 11 bases left between them. CDR3 size: 13 residues. Germline V gene lookup returns CDR1 SGHNT and CDR2 YYREEE (reference sequence). The DNA for the CDR3 is TGTGCCAGCAGCTTTTACCAGGGCCATGAGCAGTTCTTC. This sequence encodes CASSFYQGHEQFF.

This chain connects TRBV10-3 to TRBJ2-1; unclear D gene. CDR3 length equals 12 residues. V was trimmed by 4 bases and J by 6 bases, leaving 7 bases between them. CDR1 is ENHRY and CDR2 is SYGVKD in the germline V gene. For the CDR3, the DNA is TGTGCCATCAGTGCTCTAGGCAATGAGCAGTTCTTC. Translating gives CAISALGNEQFF.

The V call is TRBV5-1, the J call TRBJ1-2, with TRBD1 identical over 7 bases. The junction had 8 bases not matched to a gene; V was cut back by 4 bases and J by 8 bases. Germline assignment: CDR1 SGHRS and CDR2 YFSETQ. This CDR3 comprises 13 residues. The CDR3 region has the DNA TGCGCCAGCAGCCGTACAGGGGATAGGGGCTACACCTTC. This codes for CASSRTGDRGYTF.

The chain links TRBV18 to TRBJ2-5; the D gene is possibly TRBD2 (5 bases). The CDR3 contains 16 residues. Germline lookup yields CDR1 KGHSH and CDR2 LQKENI. V was clipped by 0 bases and J by 2 bases, with 13 bases between them. The CDR3 sequence is CASSPPTSSPQETQYF. As DNA, the CDR3 is TGTGCCAGCTCACCACCTACTTCTAGCCCGCAAGAGACCCAGTACTTC.

The chain employs TRBV6-5 and TRBJ2-3, with 10 bases that match TRBD2. With 8 bases clipped from V and 5 bases from J, the junction kept 10 bases outside the gene matches. The germline V gene has CDR1 MNHEY and CDR2 SVGAGI. This CDR3 spans 15 amino acids. CDR3 in DNA: TGTGCCAGCCAACCCAGCGGGAGGGCTGTAGATACGCAGTATTTT. It is translated as CASQPSGRAVDTQYF.

V and J are TRBV9 and TRBJ2-1; the D is unclear. V lost 0 bases to trimming and J lost 6 bases, with 13 bases between them. This CDR3 is built from 15 residues. Germline V gives CDR1 SGDLS, CDR2 YYNGEE. Here the CDR3 DNA reads TGTGCCAGCAGCGTAGATGTAGGAGCGCTCAATGAGCAGTTCTTC. It specifies CASSVDVGALNEQFF.

This clone was detected once. The gene calls are TRBV7-9 and TRBJ2-7, with TRBD2 identical over 7 bases. The trim removed 2 bases at V and 7 bases at J, leaving 5 bases unmatched. The CDR3 has 13 amino acids. Per the germline V gene, CDR1 is SEHNR and CDR2 is FQNEAQ (reference sequence). The CDR3 region is CASSLSLGGEQYF. As DNA, the CDR3 is TGTGCCAGCAGCTTATCGCTCGGGGGGGAGCAGTACTTC. The full variable domain, completed using reference TRBV7-9 and TRBJ2-7, is DTGVSQNPRHKITKRGQNVTFRCDPISEHNRLYWYRQTLGQGPEFLTYFQNEAQLEKSRLLSDRFSAERPKGSFSTLEIQRTEQGDSAMYLCASSLSLGGEQYFGPGTRLTVT.

The chain carries TRBV11-2 and TRBJ2-7; 8 bases line up with TRBD1. This CDR3 is 14 amino acids long. V trimming: 5 bases; J trimming: 2 bases; junction bases outside the gene matches: 5. Germline CDR1 reads SGHAT; CDR2 reads FQNNGV. The CDR3 sequence is CASSPTGGTYEQYF. The CDR3 region has the DNA TGTGCCAGCAGCCCAACAGGGGGGACCTACGAGCAGTACTTC.

The V call is TRBV7-3, the J call TRBJ2-2; 7 nucleotides agree with TRBD1. The CDR3 is 18 residues long. The junction had 13 bases not matched to a gene; V was cut back by 1 base and J by 5 bases. The V gene's germline CDR1 is SGHTA and CDR2 FQGTGA. The CDR3 DNA reads TGTGCCAGCAGCTTAATAGGGGGACAGCCACGAGGTACCGGGGAGCTGTTTTTT. This codes for CASSLIGGQPRGTGELFF.

This chain links TRBV11-2 with TRBJ2-3; D unclear. This CDR3 has 15 residues. Per the germline V gene, CDR1 is SGHAT and CDR2 is FQNNGV. Deletions cut 1 base from V and 3 bases from J, with 11 bases between. CDR3 residues: CASSLGQVGTDTQYF. The CDR3 DNA reads TGTGCCAGCAGCTTAGGCCAGGTTGGGACAGATACGCAGTATTTT.

This clone has only one observation. This chain links TRBV2 with TRBJ2-2, with 9 bases that match TRBD1. The junction had 4 bases not matched to a gene; V was cut back by 5 bases and J by 6 bases. Germline-derived CDR1 and CDR2 are SNHLY and FYNNEI. This CDR3 spans 14 amino acids. CDR3 in DNA: TGTGCCAGCAGTAGACAGGGGGGAGCCGGGGAGCTGTTTTTT. Its protein is CASSRQGGAGELFF.

The chain couples TRBV5-1 to TRBJ2-1; 10 bases fit TRBD2. The CDR3 sequence is 15 residues long. V gave up 0 bases and J gave up 6 bases; unmatched junction bases: 3. CDR1 is SGHRS and CDR2 is YFSETQ in the germline V gene. The CDR3 nucleotides read TGCGCCAGCAGCTTGGGGGCTAGCGGGAGCAATGAGCAGTTCTTC. This codes for CASSLGASGSNEQFF.

The V gene is TRBV29-1, the J gene TRBJ2-1, with 7 bases identical to TRBD1. Germline V gene lookup returns CDR1 SQVTM and CDR2 ANQGSEA. This CDR3 region has 11 residues. The V segment lost 6 bases and the J segment 7 bases; nucleotides outside the gene matches: 3. CDR3 amino acids: CSVYRGNEQFF. As DNA, the CDR3 is TGCAGCGTGTACAGGGGAAATGAGCAGTTCTTC.

V usage is TRBV5-1 and J usage is TRBJ1-1; TRBD1 agrees at 7 bases. This CDR3 is built from 16 residues. CDR1 is SGHRS and CDR2 is YFSETQ in the germline V gene. V was clipped by 4 bases and J by 1 base; unmatched bases: 10. For the CDR3, the DNA is TGCGCCAGCAGCCACCTAGGGACAGCCAGGAACACTGAAGCTTTCTTT. It translates to CASSHLGTARNTEAFF. Combining the CDR3 with reference TRBV5-1 and TRBJ1-1 gives the whole variable domain KAGVTQTPRYLIKTRGQQVTLSCSPISGHRSVSWYQQTPGQGLQFLFEYFSETQRNKGNFPGRFSGRQFSNSRSEMNVSTLELGDSALYLCASSHLGTARNTEAFFGQGTRLTVV.

V is TRBV5-1 and J is TRBJ1-2, with D possibly matching TRBD1 (6 bases). Trimming stripped 4 bases from V and 3 bases from J, with 10 bases between. CDR1 is SGHRS and CDR2 is YFSETQ in the germline V gene. The CDR3 extends over 13 amino acids. The CDR3 nucleotides read TGCGCCAGCAGCAACAGGGCGGACTATGGCTACACCTTC. Translated, it gives CASSNRADYGYTF.

This clone came up once. This chain connects TRBV7-2 to TRBJ2-3; TRBD2 might be the D (6 bases). V was trimmed by 4 bases and J by 2 bases, leaving 22 bases between them. The CDR3 is 18 residues long. Germline CDR1 is SGHTA and CDR2 is FQGNSA. The CDR3 spells CASSWVASGRIFTDTQYF. The CDR3 nucleotides read TGTGCCAGCAGCTGGGTGGCGAGCGGGCGTATTTTCACAGATACGCAGTATTTT.

The genes are TRBV19 and TRBJ1-5; D is unclear. The V gene lost 1 base and the J gene lost 0 bases, with 7 bases spanning the gap. The CDR3 has 15 amino acids. CDR1 and CDR2 (germline): LNHDA, SQIVND (reference sequence). The CDR3 sequence is CASSIGQDSNQPQHF. CDR3 nucleotides: TGTGCCAGTAGTATAGGGCAGGATAGCAATCAGCCCCAGCATTTT. The full variable domain, rest sourced from reference TRBV19 and TRBJ1-5, is DGGITQSPKYLFRKEGQNVTLSCEQNLNHDAMYWYRQDPGQGLRLIYYSQIVNDFQKGDIAEGYSVSREKKESFPLTVTSAQKNPTAFYLCASSIGQDSNQPQHFGDGTRLSIL.

V and J are TRBV4-1 and TRBJ1-2; possibly TRBD1 for D (5 bases). Germline-derived CDR1 and CDR2 are MGHRA and YSYEKL. This CDR3 contains 14 residues. V was shortened by 4 bases and J by 8 bases, with 17 bases between the two germline ends. CDR3 DNA: TGCGCCAGCAGCCCTATCGGCGGGGGTGGAGGCTACACCTTC. Translated, it gives CASSPIGGGGGYTF.